Listed below are T cell receptor beta chains from one sample, sequenced in a study of shared clonotypes between healthy human individuals. Sequenced by immunoSEQ multiplex PCR; TCRdb stores in-frame clones only, minus some. The table includes 640,000 or so clones, about 78% detected once. Sequences were obtained from memory CD4+ T cells sorted from blood. These receptors all stem from a woman aged 25 to 45 in good health. CDR3s include the opening cysteine and the closing phenylalanine or tryptophan. The order of the fields is D gene, V gene, clone size, CDR3 length, J gene, CDR3 protein, CDR3 DNA. D genes are given only for firm matches. Expanded clones get a size class; other rows say once, few or many, or leave the size out.

d_gene: -
v_gene: TRBV15
abundance: -
len: 16
j_gene: TRBJ2-7
CDR3aa: CATSRGGGLSSYEQYF
CDR3nt: TGTGCCACCAGCAGAGGAGGGGGGCTTAGCTCCTACGAGCAGTACTTC

d_gene: -
v_gene: TRBV7-2
abundance: -
len: 13
j_gene: TRBJ2-1
CDR3aa: CASSWSDNNEQFF
CDR3nt: TGTGCCAGCAGCTGGTCGGATAACAATGAGCAGTTCTTC

d_gene: -
v_gene: TRBV5-1
abundance: few
len: 14
j_gene: TRBJ2-7
CDR3aa: CASSLEGGTAEQYF
CDR3nt: TGCGCCAGCAGCTTGGAAGGCGGAACTGCGGAGCAGTACTTC

d_gene: -
v_gene: TRBV19
abundance: -
len: 16
j_gene: TRBJ1-5
CDR3aa: CASSMSSLLSNQPQHF
CDR3nt: TGTGCCAGTAGTATGTCCTCATTATTAAGCAATCAGCCCCAGCATTTT

d_gene: TRBD2
v_gene: TRBV10-3
abundance: -
len: 16
j_gene: TRBJ2-1
CDR3aa: CAISRRTSGSIGEQFF
CDR3nt: TGTGCCATCAGCCGTCGGACTAGCGGGAGTATCGGTGAGCAGTTCTTC

d_gene: -
v_gene: TRBV28
abundance: -
len: 14
j_gene: TRBJ2-7
CDR3aa: CASSSGSPLLEQYF
CDR3nt: TGTGCCAGCAGTTCCGGGTCCCCTCTTCTCGAGCAGTACTTC

d_gene: -
v_gene: TRBV5-1
abundance: -
len: 13
j_gene: TRBJ1-1
CDR3aa: CASSRAEGTEAFF
CDR3nt: TGCGCCAGCAGCCGGGCGGAAGGGACTGAAGCTTTCTTT

d_gene: -
v_gene: TRBV4-2
abundance: -
len: 17
j_gene: TRBJ2-3
CDR3aa: CASSQDRGAFGTDTQYF
CDR3nt: TGTGCCAGCAGCCAAGACAGGGGAGCATTCGGCACAGATACGCAGTATTTT

d_gene: -
v_gene: TRBV18
abundance: few
len: 12
j_gene: TRBJ2-1
CDR3aa: CASSPGGDEQFF
CDR3nt: TGTGCCAGCTCACCAGGGGGCGATGAGCAGTTCTTC

d_gene: TRBD1
v_gene: TRBV5-1
abundance: -
len: 15
j_gene: TRBJ2-1
CDR3aa: CASSFSGQGHNEQFF
CDR3nt: TGCGCCAGCAGCTTTTCGGGACAGGGGCACAATGAGCAGTTCTTC

d_gene: -
v_gene: TRBV5-4
abundance: -
len: 13
j_gene: TRBJ2-4
CDR3aa: CASSSLAKNIQYF
CDR3nt: TGTGCCAGCAGCTCTTTAGCCAAAAACATTCAGTACTTC

d_gene: -
v_gene: TRBV4-1
abundance: -
len: 16
j_gene: TRBJ1-1
CDR3aa: CASSPDGGRRDTEAFF
CDR3nt: TGCGCCAGCAGCCCCGATGGGGGGCGACGGGACACTGAAGCTTTCTTT

d_gene: TRBD2
v_gene: TRBV10-3
abundance: -
len: 16
j_gene: TRBJ2-2
CDR3aa: CAISPWTSGSTGELFF
CDR3nt: TGTGCCATCAGCCCGTGGACTAGCGGGAGCACCGGGGAGCTGTTTTTT

d_gene: -
v_gene: TRBV21-1
abundance: -
len: 16
j_gene: TRBJ2-3
CDR3aa: CASSSRRPDGADTQYF
CDR3nt: TGTGCCAGCAGCAGCCGACGCCCGGACGGAGCAGATACGCAGTATTTT

d_gene: TRBD1
v_gene: TRBV19
abundance: -
len: 15
j_gene: TRBJ2-5
CDR3aa: CASTRSGQGLETQYF
CDR3nt: TGTGCCAGTACCCGCTCAGGACAGGGATTAGAGACCCAGTACTTC

d_gene: TRBD1
v_gene: TRBV19
abundance: -
len: 15
j_gene: TRBJ1-4
CDR3aa: CASSPTGGAREKLFF
CDR3nt: TGTGCCAGTAGCCCCACAGGGGGCGCACGGGAAAAACTGTTTTTT

d_gene: TRBD2
v_gene: TRBV5-1
abundance: -
len: 15
j_gene: TRBJ2-3
CDR3aa: CASSISGIDTDTQYF
CDR3nt: TGCGCCAGCAGCATTAGCGGGATTGACACAGATACGCAGTATTTT

d_gene: -
v_gene: TRBV19
abundance: few
len: 14
j_gene: TRBJ1-5
CDR3aa: CASKAEYSNQPQHF
CDR3nt: TGTGCCAGTAAGGCGGAATATAGCAATCAGCCCCAGCATTTT

d_gene: -
v_gene: TRBV30
abundance: -
len: 13
j_gene: TRBJ1-1
CDR3aa: CAWSVQLGAEAFF
CDR3nt: TGTGCCTGGAGTGTACAGCTGGGCGCTGAAGCTTTCTTT

d_gene: -
v_gene: TRBV11-2
abundance: -
len: 17
j_gene: TRBJ1-2
CDR3aa: CASSLSASIYSNYGYTF
CDR3nt: TGTGCCAGCAGCTTAAGTGCCAGTATCTATTCTAACTATGGCTACACCTTC

d_gene: -
v_gene: TRBV7-9
abundance: -
len: 12
j_gene: TRBJ1-1
CDR3aa: CASSTGTQEAFF
CDR3nt: TGTGCCAGCAGCACCGGGACCCAAGAAGCTTTCTTT

d_gene: -
v_gene: TRBV4-2
abundance: few
len: 16
j_gene: TRBJ1-4
CDR3aa: CASSQDFAGGDEKLFF
CDR3nt: TGTGCCAGCAGCCAAGATTTTGCGGGGGGCGATGAAAAACTGTTTTTT

d_gene: -
v_gene: TRBV28
abundance: -
len: 14
j_gene: TRBJ2-1
CDR3aa: CASSSGGVRNEQFF
CDR3nt: TGTGCCAGCAGTTCTGGGGGAGTAAGGAATGAGCAGTTCTTC

d_gene: -
v_gene: TRBV19
abundance: -
len: 14
j_gene: TRBJ2-2
CDR3aa: CASSVEGAAGELFF
CDR3nt: TGTGCCAGTAGCGTGGAGGGGGCTGCCGGGGAGCTGTTTTTT

d_gene: -
v_gene: TRBV19
abundance: few
len: 15
j_gene: TRBJ1-5
CDR3aa: CASSTDTRRNQPQHF
CDR3nt: TGTGCCAGTAGTACGGACACTCGACGCAATCAGCCCCAGCATTTT

d_gene: -
v_gene: TRBV7-5
abundance: -
len: 16
j_gene: TRBJ2-6
CDR3aa: CARKVSRQSRANVLTF
CDR3nt: TGTGCCAGAAAGGTGAGTAGACAAAGTCGGGCCAACGTCCTGACTTTC

d_gene: -
v_gene: TRBV4-1
abundance: few
len: 14
j_gene: TRBJ1-2
CDR3aa: CASRRGGGDYGYTF
CDR3nt: TGCGCCAGCAGAAGAGGGGGGGGCGACTATGGCTACACCTTC

d_gene: -
v_gene: TRBV25-1
abundance: once
len: 17
j_gene: TRBJ2-7
CDR3aa: CASSPYLGAGEGYEQYF
CDR3nt: TGTGCCAGCAGCCCATATTTGGGGGCAGGGGAGGGCTACGAGCAGTACTTC

d_gene: TRBD1
v_gene: TRBV7-2
abundance: -
len: 17
j_gene: TRBJ1-2
CDR3aa: CASSPNVLVTGRDGYTF
CDR3nt: TGTGCCAGCAGCCCGAATGTCTTAGTGACAGGGAGGGATGGCTACACCTTC

d_gene: -
v_gene: TRBV7-9
abundance: -
len: 12
j_gene: TRBJ2-4
CDR3aa: CASSWDTNIQYF
CDR3nt: TGTGCCAGCAGCTGGGACACAAACATTCAGTACTTC

d_gene: -
v_gene: TRBV19
abundance: -
len: 13
j_gene: TRBJ1-5
CDR3aa: CASRDQAHQPQHF
CDR3nt: TGTGCCAGCAGAGACCAGGCACATCAGCCCCAGCATTTT

d_gene: TRBD1
v_gene: TRBV15
abundance: -
len: 18
j_gene: TRBJ1-2
CDR3aa: CATSRFRGQQHMGYGYTF
CDR3nt: TGTGCCACCAGCAGGTTTAGGGGACAGCAACACATGGGATATGGCTACACCTTC

d_gene: -
v_gene: TRBV7-6
abundance: once
len: 16
j_gene: TRBJ2-7
CDR3aa: CASSLGVRGVSYEQYF
CDR3nt: TGTGCCAGCAGCTTAGGTGTTAGAGGAGTCTCCTACGAGCAGTACTTC

d_gene: -
v_gene: TRBV2
abundance: -
len: 17
j_gene: TRBJ1-4
CDR3aa: CASTLDRSAAASEKLFF
CDR3nt: TGTGCCAGCACCCTGGACCGATCCGCGGCCGCTAGCGAAAAACTGTTTTTT

d_gene: TRBD1
v_gene: TRBV7-4
abundance: -
len: 14
j_gene: TRBJ2-7
CDR3aa: CASSSRGQLYEQYF
CDR3nt: TGTGCCAGCAGCTCTAGGGGACAGCTCTACGAGCAGTACTTC